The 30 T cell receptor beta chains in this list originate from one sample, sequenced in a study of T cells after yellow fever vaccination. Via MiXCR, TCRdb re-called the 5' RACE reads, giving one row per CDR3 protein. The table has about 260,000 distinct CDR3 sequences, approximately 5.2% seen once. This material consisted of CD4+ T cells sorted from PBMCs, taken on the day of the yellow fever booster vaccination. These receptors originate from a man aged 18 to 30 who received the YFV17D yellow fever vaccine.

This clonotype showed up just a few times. The CDR3 sequence: CAWSGDTYYQPQHF. CDR3 DNA: TGTGCCTGGAGTGGGGACACCTACTATCAGCCCCAGCATTTT. This chain uses TRBV30 with TRBJ1-5, with D possibly being TRBD1 (6 bases). Germline V gives CDR1 GTSNPN, CDR2 SVGIG (reference sequence). V lost 1 base and J 5 bases, leaving 12 bases between the germline ends. The CDR3 is 14 residues long. Using reference TRBV30 and TRBJ1-5 for the parts outside the CDR3, the full variable domain is SQTIHQWPATLVQPVGSPLSLECTVEGTSNPNLYWYRQAAGRGLQLLFYSVGIGQISSEVPQNLSASRPQDRQFILSSKKLLLSDSGFYLCAWSGDTYYQPQHFGDGTRLSIL.

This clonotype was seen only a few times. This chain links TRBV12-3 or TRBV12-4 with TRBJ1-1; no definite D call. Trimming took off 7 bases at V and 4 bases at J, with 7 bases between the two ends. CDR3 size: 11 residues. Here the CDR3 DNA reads TGTGCCAGCACCCTGTTCACTGAAGCTTTCTTT. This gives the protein CASTLFTEAFF.

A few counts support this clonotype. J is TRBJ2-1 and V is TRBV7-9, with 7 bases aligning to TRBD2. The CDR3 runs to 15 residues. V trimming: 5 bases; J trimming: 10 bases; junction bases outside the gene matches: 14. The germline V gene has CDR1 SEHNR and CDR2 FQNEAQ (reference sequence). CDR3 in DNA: TGTGCCAGCAGCCCCCTAGCCCGACTAGCTAGGGAGCAGTTCTTC. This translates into CASSPLARLAREQFF.

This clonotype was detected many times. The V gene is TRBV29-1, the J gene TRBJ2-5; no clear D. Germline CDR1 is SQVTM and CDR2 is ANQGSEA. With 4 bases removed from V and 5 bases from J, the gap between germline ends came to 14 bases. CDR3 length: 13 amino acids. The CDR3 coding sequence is TGCAGCGTTGGATCCCCTAGGCGGGAGACCCAGTACTTC. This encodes CSVGSPRRETQYF.

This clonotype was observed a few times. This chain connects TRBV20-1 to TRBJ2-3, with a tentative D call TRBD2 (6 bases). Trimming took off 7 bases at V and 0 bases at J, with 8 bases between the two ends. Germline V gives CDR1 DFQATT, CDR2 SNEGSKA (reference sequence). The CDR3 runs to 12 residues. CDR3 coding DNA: TGCAGTGGCGGGGTCAGCACAGATACGCAGTATTTT. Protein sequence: CSGGVSTDTQYF.

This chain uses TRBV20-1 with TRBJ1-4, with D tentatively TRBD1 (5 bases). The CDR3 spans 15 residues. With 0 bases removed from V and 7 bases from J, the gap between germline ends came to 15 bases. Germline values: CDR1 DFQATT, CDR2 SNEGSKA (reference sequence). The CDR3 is CSARDKATGGEKLFF. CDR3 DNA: TGCAGTGCTAGAGATAAGGCGACGGGGGGTGAAAAACTGTTTTTT.

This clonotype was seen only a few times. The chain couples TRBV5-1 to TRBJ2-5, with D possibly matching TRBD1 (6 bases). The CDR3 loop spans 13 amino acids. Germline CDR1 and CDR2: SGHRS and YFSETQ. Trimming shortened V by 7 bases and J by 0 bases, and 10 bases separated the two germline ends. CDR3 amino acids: CASSWTDQETQYF. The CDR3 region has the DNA TGCGCCAGCTCCTGGACAGACCAAGAGACCCAGTACTTC.

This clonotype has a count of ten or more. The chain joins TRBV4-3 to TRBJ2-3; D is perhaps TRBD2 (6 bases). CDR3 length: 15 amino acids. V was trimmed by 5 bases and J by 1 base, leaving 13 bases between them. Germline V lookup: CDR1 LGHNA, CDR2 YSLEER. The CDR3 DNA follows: TGCGCCAGCAGCGGTTGGGGGGAGGGCACAGATACGCAGTATTTT. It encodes CASSGWGEGTDTQYF.

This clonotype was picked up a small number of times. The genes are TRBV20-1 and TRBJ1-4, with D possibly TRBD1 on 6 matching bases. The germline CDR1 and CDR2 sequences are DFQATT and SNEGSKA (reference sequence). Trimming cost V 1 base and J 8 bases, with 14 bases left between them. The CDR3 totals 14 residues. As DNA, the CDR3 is TGCAGTGCTAGAGTCCAGGGGAGTGGGGAAAAACTGTTTTTT. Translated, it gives CSARVQGSGEKLFF.

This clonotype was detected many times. The CDR3 DNA sequence: TGCAGCGTTGAAGGGGGCGTAGAGACCCAGTACTTC. Amino acid sequence: CSVEGGVETQYF. This chain links TRBV29-1 with TRBJ2-5, with a possible D match to TRBD1 (5 bases). Germline V gives CDR1 SQVTM, CDR2 ANQGSEA. V was cut by 1 base and J by 4 bases, with 7 bases left in between. The CDR3 is made up of 12 amino acids.

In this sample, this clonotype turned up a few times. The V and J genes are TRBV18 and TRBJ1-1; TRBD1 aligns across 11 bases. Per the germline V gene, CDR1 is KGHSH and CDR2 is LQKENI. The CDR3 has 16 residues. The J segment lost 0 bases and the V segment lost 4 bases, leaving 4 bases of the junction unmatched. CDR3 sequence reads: CASSLDRGLMNTEAFF. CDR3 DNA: TGTGCCAGCTCACTGGACAGGGGGCTTATGAACACTGAAGCTTTCTTT.

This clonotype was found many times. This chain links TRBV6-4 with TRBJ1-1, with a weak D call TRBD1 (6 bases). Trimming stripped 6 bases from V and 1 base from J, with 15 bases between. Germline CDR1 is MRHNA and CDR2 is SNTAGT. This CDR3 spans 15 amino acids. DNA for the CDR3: TGTGCCAGCAGACCTCGATGGGGGGCGAACACTGAAGCTTTCTTT. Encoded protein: CASRPRWGANTEAFF.

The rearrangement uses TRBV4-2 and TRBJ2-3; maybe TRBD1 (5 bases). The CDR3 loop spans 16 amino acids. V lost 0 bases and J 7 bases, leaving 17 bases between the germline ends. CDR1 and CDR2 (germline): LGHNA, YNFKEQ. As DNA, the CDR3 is TGTGCCAGCAGCCAAGATGGGGCGTACTCCTCTCATACGCAGTATTTT. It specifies CASSQDGAYSSHTQYF.

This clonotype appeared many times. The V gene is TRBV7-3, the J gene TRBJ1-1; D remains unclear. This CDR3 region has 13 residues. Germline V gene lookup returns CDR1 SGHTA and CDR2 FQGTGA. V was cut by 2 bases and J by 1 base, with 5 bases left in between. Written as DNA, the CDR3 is TGTGCCAGCAGCTTAGAACCGAACACTGAAGCTTTCTTT. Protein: CASSLEPNTEAFF.

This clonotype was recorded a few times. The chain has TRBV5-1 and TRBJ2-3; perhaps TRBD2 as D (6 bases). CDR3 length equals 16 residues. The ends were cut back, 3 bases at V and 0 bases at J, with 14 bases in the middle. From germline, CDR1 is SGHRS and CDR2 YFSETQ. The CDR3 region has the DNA TGCGCCAGCAGCTCGTCCGGGGAGGTCAGCACAGATACGCAGTATTTT. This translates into CASSSSGEVSTDTQYF.

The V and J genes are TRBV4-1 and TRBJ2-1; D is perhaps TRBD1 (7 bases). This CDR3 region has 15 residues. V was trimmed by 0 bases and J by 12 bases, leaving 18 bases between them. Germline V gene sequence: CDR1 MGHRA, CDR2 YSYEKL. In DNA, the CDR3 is TGCGCCAGCAGCCAAGATGCGGGACAGATAAGAGGGCAGTTCTTC. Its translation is CASSQDAGQIRGQFF.

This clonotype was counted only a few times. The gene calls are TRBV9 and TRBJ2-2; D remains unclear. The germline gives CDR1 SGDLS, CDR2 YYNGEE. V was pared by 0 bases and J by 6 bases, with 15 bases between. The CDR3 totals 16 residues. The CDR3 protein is CASSVVGGTFPGELFF. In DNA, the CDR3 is TGTGCCAGCAGCGTAGTGGGTGGAACATTCCCCGGGGAGCTGTTTTTT. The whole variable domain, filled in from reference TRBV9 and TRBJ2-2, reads DSGVTQTPKHLITATGQRVTLRCSPRSGDLSVYWYQQSLDQGLQFLIQYYNGEERAKGNILERFSAQQFPDLHSELNLSSLELGDSALYFCASSVVGGTFPGELFFGEGSRLTVL.

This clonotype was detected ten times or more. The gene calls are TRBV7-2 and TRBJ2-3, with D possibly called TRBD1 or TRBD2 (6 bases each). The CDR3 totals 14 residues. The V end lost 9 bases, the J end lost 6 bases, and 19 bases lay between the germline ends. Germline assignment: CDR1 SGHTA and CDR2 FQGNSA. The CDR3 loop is CASSRRGAPDTQYF. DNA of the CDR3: TGTGCCAGTAGCCGGAGGGGGGCCCCGGATACGCAGTATTTT.

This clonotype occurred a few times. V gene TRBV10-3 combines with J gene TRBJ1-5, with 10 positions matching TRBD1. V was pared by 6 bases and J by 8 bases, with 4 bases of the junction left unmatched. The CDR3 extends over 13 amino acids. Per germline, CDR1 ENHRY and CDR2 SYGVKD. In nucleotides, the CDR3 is TGTGCCATCAGCCCCGGACAGGGGGAGCCCCAGCATTTT. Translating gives CAISPGQGEPQHF.

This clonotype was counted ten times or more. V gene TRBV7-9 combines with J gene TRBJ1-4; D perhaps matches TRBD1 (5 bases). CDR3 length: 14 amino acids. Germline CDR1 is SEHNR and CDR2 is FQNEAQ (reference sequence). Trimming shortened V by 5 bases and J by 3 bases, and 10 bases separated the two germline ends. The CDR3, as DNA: TGTGCCAGCAGCCCCCAGGGATCTAATGAAAAACTGTTTTTT. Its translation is CASSPQGSNEKLFF.

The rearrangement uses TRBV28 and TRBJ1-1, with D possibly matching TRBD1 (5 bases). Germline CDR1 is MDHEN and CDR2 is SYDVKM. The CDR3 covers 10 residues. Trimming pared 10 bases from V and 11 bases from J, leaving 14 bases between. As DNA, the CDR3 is TGTGCCACGGGACGGGACGCGGCTTTCTTT. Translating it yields CATGRDAAFF.

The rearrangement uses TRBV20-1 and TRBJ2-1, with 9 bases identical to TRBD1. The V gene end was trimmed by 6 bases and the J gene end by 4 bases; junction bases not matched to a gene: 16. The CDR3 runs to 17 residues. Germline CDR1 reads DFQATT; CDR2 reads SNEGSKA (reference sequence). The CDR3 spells CSARPTLNRGLYNEQFF. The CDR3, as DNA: TGCAGTGCCCGCCCCACCTTAAACAGGGGGCTATACAATGAGCAGTTCTTC.

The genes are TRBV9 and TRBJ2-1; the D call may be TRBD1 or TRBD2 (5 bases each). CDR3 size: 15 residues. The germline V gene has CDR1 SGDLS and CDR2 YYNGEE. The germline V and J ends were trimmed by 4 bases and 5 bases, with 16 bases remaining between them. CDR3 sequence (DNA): TGTGCCAGCAGCCCTGGGGGAACAACCGACAATGAGCAGTTCTTC. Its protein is CASSPGGTTDNEQFF.

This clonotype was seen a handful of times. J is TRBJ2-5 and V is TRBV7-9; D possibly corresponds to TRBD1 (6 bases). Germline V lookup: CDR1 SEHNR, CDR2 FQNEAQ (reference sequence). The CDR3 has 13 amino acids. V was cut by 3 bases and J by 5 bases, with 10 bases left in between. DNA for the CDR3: TGTGCCAGCAGCTTTGGGGGCGCCGAGACCCAGTACTTC. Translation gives CASSFGGAETQYF.

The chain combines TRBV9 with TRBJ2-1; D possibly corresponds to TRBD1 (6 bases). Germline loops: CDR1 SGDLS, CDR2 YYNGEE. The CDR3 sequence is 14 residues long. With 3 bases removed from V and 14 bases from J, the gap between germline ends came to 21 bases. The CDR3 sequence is CASSAGDLAGKEFF. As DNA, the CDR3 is TGTGCCAGCAGCGCAGGGGACCTTGCCGGAAAGGAGTTCTTC.

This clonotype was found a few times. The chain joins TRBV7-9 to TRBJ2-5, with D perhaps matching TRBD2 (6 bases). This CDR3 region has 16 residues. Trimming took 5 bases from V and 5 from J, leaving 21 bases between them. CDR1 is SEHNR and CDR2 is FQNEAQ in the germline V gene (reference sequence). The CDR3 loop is CASSPRSYGAGETQYF. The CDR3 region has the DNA TGTGCCAGCAGCCCGAGGTCGTATGGGGCGGGGGAGACCCAGTACTTC. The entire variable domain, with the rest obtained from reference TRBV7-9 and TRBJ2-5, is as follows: DTGVSQNPRHKITKRGQNVTFRCDPISEHNRLYWYRQTLGQGPEFLTYFQNEAQLEKSRLLSDRFSAERPKGSFSTLEIQRTEQGDSAMYLCASSPRSYGAGETQYFGPGTRLLVL.

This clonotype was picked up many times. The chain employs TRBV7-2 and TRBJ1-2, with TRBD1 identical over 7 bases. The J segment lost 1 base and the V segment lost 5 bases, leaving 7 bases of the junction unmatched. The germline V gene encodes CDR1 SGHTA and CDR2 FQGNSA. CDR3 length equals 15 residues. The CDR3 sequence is CASSPRDSRNYGYTF. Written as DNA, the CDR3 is TGTGCCAGCAGCCCGCGGGACAGCCGTAACTATGGCTACACCTTC.

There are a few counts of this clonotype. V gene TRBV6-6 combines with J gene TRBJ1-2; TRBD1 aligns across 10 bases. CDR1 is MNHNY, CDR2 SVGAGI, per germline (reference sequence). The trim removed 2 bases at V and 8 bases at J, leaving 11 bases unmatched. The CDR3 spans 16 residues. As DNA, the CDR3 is TGTGCCAGCAGTTACGGAGACAGGGGGCAGAGTAAGGGCTACACCTTC. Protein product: CASSYGDRGQSKGYTF.

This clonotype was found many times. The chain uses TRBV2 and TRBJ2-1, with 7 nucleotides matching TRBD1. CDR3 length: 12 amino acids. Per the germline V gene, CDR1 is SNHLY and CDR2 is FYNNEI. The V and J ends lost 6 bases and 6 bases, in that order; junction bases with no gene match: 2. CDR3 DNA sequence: TGTGCCAGCAGAAGGGGGCCCAATGAGCAGTTCTTC. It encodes CASRRGPNEQFF.

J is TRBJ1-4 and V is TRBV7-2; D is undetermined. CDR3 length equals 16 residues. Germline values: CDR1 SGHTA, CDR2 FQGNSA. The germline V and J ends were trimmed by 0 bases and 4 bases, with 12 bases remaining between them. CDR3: CASSLALRRNNEKLFF. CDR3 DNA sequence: TGTGCCAGCAGCTTAGCGCTTCGACGGAATAATGAAAAACTGTTTTTT.